A single sample is the source of the 8 T cell receptor beta chains below, sequenced in a study of molecular identifiers for immune sequencing clone quantification. TCRdb reprocessed the PCR reads via MiXCR and lists one record per CDR3 protein. Of some 590,000 distinct CDR3 sequences listed, about 25% are singletons. The specimen was naive CD8+ T cells from blood, with Jurkat cell RNA spiked in. The subset was: FACS-sorted CD8+CD4-CCR7+CD45RA+ naive T cells. These receptors were taken from a human donor in good health. Some libraries in this study had Jurkat cell RNA spiked in.

With regard to this clonotype: A single base separates this from a much larger clone, so it may be a read error. The rearrangement joins TRBV7-9 to TRBJ1-6; no clear D gene. CDR1 is SEHNR and CDR2 is FQNEAQ in the germline V gene (reference sequence). The CDR3 consists of 13 residues. V shed 0 bases and J shed 10 bases, with 7 bases lying between them. CDR3: CASSLAGYSPLHF. The CDR3 DNA is TGTGCCAGCAGCTTAGCAGGGTACTCACCCCTCCACTTT.

This clonotype was seen at least ten times. This rearrangement joins TRBV29-1 to TRBJ2-2, with a weak D call TRBD1 (6 bases). CDR3 length: 13 amino acids. The V and J ends lost 5 bases and 1 base respectively, with 8 bases between them. CDR1 and CDR2 from the germline V gene are SQVTM and ANQGSEA. The CDR3 is CSVQGQNTGELFF. The CDR3, as DNA: TGCAGCGTTCAGGGGCAGAACACCGGGGAGCTGTTTTTT.

About this clonotype itself: Given a much more abundant clone one base away, this may be a read error. The J gene is TRBJ2-2, the V gene TRBV27; D is ambiguous. From germline, CDR1 is MNHEY and CDR2 SMNVEV (reference sequence). V was shortened by 0 bases and J by 0 bases, with 14 bases between the two germline ends. The CDR3 covers 18 residues. CDR3 in amino acids: CASSLSISARANTGELFF. CDR3 nucleotides: TGTGCCAGCAGTTTATCGATTTCAGCGAGAGCGAACACCGGGGAGCTGTTTTTT.

Worth noting for this clonotype: A much larger clone sits a single nucleotide away, making a read error possible. V usage is TRBV6-1 and J usage is TRBJ2-3, with D maybe TRBD2 (7 bases). The CDR3 loop spans 18 amino acids. The V gene lost 6 bases and the J gene lost 4 bases, with 26 bases spanning the gap. Germline CDR1 MNHNS, CDR2 SASEGT. In DNA form, the CDR3 reads TGTGCCAGCAGGGGGGAGGGGGTTGGGGGAGAGTGGGCAGATACGCAGTATTTT. Translated: CASRGEGVGGEWADTQYF.

On this clonotype: This may be a read error: a much more frequent sequence differs by one nucleotide. The V and J genes are TRBV27 and TRBJ2-3; no clear D gene. The V gene's germline CDR1 is MNHEY and CDR2 SMNVEV (reference sequence). CDR3 length: 13 amino acids. The CDR3 reads CAGSRFSTDTQYF. CDR3 nucleotide sequence: TGTGCCGGCAGCCGGTTTAGCACAGATACGCAGTATTTT.

This clonotype was counted at least ten times. The gene calls are TRBV4-3 and TRBJ1-4, with no clear D. The CDR3 extends over 13 amino acids. V was pared by 0 bases and J by 8 bases, with 7 bases between. Per the germline V gene, CDR1 is LGHNA and CDR2 is YSLEER. For the CDR3, the DNA is TGCGCCAGCAGCCAAGATTTCGGGGAAAAACTGTTTTTT. It codes for CASSQDFGEKLFF.

The chain joins TRBV25-1 to TRBJ1-2; no reliable D call. CDR3 length: 13 residues. Trimming took off 3 bases at V and 6 bases at J, with 11 bases between the two ends. Germline CDR1 is MGHDK and CDR2 is SYGVNS. CDR3 sequence (DNA): TGTGCCAGCAGTGAGGGTCGGGGAAATGGCTACACCTTC. This gives the protein CASSEGRGNGYTF.

To note about this clonotype: With a much larger clone just one base away, this may be a read error. Because the CDR3 is missing its conserved closing phenylalanine or tryptophan, this is likely a read error. The V and J genes are TRBV6-6 and TRBJ2-5, with D tentatively TRBD2 (5 bases). Trimming removed 2 bases at V and 2 bases at J, with 15 bases between. This CDR3 has 16 amino acids. CDR1 MNHNY and CDR2 SVGAGI come from the germline V gene (reference sequence). In DNA form, the CDR3 reads TGTGCCAGCAGTTACGAAGTGTCGAGGGCTCAAGAGACCCAGTACTCC. Amino acids: CASSYEVSRAQETQYS.